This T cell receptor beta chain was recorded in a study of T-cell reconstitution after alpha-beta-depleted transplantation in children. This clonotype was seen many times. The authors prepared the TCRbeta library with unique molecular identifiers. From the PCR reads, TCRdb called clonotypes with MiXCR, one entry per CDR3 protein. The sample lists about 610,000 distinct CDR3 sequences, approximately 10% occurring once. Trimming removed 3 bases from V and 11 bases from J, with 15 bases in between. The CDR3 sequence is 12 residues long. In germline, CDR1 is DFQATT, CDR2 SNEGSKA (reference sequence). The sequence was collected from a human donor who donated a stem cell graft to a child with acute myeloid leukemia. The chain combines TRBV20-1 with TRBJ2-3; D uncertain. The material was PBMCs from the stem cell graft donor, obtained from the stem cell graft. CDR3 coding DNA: TGCAGTGCTAGCCCCGTGGGTTCTCGGCAGTATTTT. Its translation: CSASPVGSRQYF.